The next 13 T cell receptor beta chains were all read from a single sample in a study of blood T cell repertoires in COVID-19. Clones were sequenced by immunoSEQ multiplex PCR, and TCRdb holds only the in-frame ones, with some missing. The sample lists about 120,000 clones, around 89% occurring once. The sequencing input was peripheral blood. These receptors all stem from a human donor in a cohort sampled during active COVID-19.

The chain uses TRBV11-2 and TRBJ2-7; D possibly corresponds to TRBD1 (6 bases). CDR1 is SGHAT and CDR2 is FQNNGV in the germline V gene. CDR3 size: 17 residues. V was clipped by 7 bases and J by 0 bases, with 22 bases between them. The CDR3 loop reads CASTRQVAGSSSYEQYF. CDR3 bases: TGTGCCAGCACCCGACAGGTGGCCGGCTCCAGCTCCTACGAGCAGTACTTC.

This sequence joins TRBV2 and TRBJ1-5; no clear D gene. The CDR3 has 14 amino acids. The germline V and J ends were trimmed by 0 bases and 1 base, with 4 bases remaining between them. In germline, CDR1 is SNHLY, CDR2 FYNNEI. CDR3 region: CASSEARSNQPQHF. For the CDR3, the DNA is TGTGCCAGCAGTGAAGCGAGGAGCAATCAGCCCCAGCATTTT.

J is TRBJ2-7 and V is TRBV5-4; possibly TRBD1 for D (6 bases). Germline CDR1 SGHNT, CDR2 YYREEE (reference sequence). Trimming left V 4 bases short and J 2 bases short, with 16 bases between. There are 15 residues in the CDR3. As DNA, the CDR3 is TGTGCCAGCAGCCCGACGGGGACACCAACCTACGAGCAGTACTTC. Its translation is CASSPTGTPTYEQYF.

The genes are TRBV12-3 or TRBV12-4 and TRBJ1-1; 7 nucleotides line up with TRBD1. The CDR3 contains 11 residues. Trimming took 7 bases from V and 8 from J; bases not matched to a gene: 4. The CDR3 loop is CASKQGREAFF. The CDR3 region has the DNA TGTGCCAGCAAACAGGGGCGAGAAGCTTTCTTT.

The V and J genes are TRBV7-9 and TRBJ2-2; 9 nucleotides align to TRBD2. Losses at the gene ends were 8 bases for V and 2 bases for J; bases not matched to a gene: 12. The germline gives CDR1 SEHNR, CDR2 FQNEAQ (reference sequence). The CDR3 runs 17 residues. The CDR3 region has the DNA TGTGCCAGCCTCCCCGGGGGACTAGCCTACAACACCGGGGAGCTGTTTTTT. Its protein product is CASLPGGLAYNTGELFF. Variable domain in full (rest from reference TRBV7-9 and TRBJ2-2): DTGVSQNPRHKITKRGQNVTFRCDPISEHNRLYWYRQTLGQGPEFLTYFQNEAQLEKSRLLSDRFSAERPKGSFSTLEIQRTEQGDSAMYLCASLPGGLAYNTGELFFGEGSRLTVL.

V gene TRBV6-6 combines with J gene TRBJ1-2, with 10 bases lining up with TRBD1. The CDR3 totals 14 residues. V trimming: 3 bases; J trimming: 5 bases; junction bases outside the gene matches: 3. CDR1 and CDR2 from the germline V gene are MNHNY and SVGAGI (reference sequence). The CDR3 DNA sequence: TGTGCCAGCAGTTATGACAGGGGGCCTTATGGCTACACCTTC. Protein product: CASSYDRGPYGYTF.

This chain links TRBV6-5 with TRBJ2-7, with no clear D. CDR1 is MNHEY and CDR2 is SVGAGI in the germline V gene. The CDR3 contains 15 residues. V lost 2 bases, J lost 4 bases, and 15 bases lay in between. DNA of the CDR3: TGTGCCAGCAGTTACGAGGCGAATTGGGTATACGAGCAGTACTTC. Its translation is CASSYEANWVYEQYF.

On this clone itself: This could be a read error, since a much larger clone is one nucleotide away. The CDR3 is CASSGTSGNYEQYF. The CDR3 bases are TGTGCCAGCAGCGGGACTAGCGGAAACTACGAGCAGTACTTC. The genes are TRBV5-5 and TRBJ2-7; TRBD2 aligns across 11 bases. The V and J ends lost 4 bases and 3 bases, in that order; junction bases with no gene match: 3. CDR1 SGHKS and CDR2 YYEKEE come from the germline V gene (reference sequence). The CDR3 has 14 residues.

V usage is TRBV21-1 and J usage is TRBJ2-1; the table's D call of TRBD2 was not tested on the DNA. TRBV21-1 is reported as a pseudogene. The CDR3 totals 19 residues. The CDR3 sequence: CASSKGLAGATSSYNEQFF. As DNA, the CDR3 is TGTGCCAGCAGCAAAGGACTAGCGGGGGCCACTTCATCCTACAATGAGCAGTTCTTC.

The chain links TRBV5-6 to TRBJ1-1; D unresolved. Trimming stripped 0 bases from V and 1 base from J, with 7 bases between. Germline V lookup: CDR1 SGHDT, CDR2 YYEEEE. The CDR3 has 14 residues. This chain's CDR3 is CASSLAAGNTEAFF. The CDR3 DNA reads TGTGCCAGCAGCTTGGCCGCAGGGAACACTGAAGCTTTCTTT. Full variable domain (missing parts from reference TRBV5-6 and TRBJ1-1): DAGVTQSPTHLIKTRGQQVTLRCSPKSGHDTVSWYQQALGQGPQFIFQYYEEEERQRGNFPDRFSGHQFPNYSSELNVNALLLGDSALYLCASSLAAGNTEAFFGQGTRLTVV.

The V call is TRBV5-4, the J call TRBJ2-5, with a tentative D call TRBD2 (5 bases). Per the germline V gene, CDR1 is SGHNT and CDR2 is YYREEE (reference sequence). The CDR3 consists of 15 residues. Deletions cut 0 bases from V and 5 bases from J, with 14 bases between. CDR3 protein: CASSLVGLQRETQYF. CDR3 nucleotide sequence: TGTGCCAGCAGCTTGGTTGGACTCCAACGGGAGACCCAGTACTTC.

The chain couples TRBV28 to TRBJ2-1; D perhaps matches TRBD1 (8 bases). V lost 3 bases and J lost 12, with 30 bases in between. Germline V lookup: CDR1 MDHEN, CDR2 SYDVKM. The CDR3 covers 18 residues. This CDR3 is CASSFPGTGGQAGPTQFF. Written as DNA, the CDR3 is TGTGCCAGCAGTTTTCCTGGGACAGGAGGTCAAGCGGGACCTACGCAGTTCTTC.

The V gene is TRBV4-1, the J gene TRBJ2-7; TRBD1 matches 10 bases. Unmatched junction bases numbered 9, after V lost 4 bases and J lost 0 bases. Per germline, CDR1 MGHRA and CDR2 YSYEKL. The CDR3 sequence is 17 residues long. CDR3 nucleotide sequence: TGCGCCAGCAGCCTCACCGGGACAGGGGCGAGCTCCTACGAGCAGTACTTC. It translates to CASSLTGTGASSYEQYF.